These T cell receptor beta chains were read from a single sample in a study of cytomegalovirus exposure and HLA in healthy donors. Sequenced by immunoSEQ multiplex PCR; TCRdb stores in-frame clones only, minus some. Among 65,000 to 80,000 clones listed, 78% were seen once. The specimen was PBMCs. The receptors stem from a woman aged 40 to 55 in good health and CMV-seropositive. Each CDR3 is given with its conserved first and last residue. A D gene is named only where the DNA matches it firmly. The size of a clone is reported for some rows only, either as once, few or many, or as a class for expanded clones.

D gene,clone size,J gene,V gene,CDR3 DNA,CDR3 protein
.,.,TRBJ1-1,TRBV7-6,TGTGCCAGCAGCTCCGGGGTAGGGCGGGGGGACACTGAAGCTTTCTTT,CASSSGVGRGDTEAFF
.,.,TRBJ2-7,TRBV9,TGTGCCAGCAGCGTAGGACTAGGCACCTACGAGCAGTACTTC,CASSVGLGTYEQYF
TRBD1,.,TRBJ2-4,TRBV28,TGTGCCAGCAACCCGGGACAGGGGAGAGGCATTCAGTACTTC,CASNPGQGRGIQYF
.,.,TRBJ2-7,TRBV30,TGTGCCTGGAGGATACAGGGTATCTACGAGCAGTACTTC,CAWRIQGIYEQYF
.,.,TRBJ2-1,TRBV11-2,TGTGCCAGCAGCCGTTTGCGAGGTTCGGGTGAGCAGTTCTTC,CASSRLRGSGEQFF
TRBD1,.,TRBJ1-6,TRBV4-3,TGCGCCAGCAGCCAGTCGCCCGGGACAGGGCCTTCACCCCTCCACTTT,CASSQSPGTGPSPLHF
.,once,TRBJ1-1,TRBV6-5,TGTGCCAGCAGTTACGACCTCGGGAGATCCACTGAAGCTTTCTTT,CASSYDLGRSTEAFF
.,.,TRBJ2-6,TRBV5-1,TGCGCCAGCGGGGGCGCTGGGGCCAACGTCCTGACTTTC,CASGGAGANVLTF
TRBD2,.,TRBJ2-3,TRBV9,TGTGCCAGCAGCGTGACTAGCGCAGATACGCAGTATTTT,CASSVTSADTQYF
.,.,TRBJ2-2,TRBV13,TGTGCCAGCAGCCTCGGAGGATATTCCGGGGAGCTGTTTTTT,CASSLGGYSGELFF
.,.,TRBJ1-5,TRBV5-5,TGTGCCAGCAGTCGACAGAATGGCAATCAGCCCCAGCATTTT,CASSRQNGNQPQHF
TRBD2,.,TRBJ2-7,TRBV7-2,TGTGCCAGCAGCTTAGGCGGGGGGTCCTACGAGCAGTACTTC,CASSLGGGSYEQYF
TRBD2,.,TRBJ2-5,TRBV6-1,TGTGCCAGCAGTGAAGTAGCGGGGGGGCTTGAGGAGACCCAGTACTTC,CASSEVAGGLEETQYF
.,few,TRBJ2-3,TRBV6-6,TGTGCCAGCGAGGGGGGGACAGATACGCAGTATTTT,CASEGGTDTQYF